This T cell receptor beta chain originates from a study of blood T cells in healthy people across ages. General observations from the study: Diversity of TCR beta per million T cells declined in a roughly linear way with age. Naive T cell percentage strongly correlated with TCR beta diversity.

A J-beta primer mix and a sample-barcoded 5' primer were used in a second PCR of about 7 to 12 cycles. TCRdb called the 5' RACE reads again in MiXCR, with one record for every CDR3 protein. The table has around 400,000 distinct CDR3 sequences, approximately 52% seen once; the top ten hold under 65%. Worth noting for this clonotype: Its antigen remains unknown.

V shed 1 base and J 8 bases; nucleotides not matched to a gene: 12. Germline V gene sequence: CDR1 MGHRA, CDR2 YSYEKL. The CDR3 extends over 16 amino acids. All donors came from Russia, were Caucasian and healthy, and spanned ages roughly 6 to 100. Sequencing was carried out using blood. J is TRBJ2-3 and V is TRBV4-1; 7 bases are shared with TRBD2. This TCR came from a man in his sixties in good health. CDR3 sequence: CASSQGPGGMEVTQYF. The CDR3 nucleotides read TGCGCCAGCAGCCAAGGACCGGGGGGTATGGAGGTTACGCAGTATTTT.